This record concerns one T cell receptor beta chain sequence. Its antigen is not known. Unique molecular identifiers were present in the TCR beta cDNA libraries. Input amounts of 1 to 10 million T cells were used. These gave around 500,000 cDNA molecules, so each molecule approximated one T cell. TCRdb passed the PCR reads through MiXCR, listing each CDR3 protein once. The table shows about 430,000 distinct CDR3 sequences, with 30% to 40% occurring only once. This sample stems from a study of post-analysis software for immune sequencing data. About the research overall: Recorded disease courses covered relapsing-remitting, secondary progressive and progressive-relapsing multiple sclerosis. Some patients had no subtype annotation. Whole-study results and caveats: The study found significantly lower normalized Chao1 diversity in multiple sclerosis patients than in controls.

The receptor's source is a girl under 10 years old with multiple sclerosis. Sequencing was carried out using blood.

The chain's CDR3 is CASSEPTDNYGYTF. CDR3 nucleotide sequence: TGTGCCAGCAGTGAACCGACGGATAACTATGGCTACACCTTC. This chain uses TRBV2 with TRBJ1-2, with no clear D. CDR3 length equals 14 residues. Deletions cut 2 bases from V and 1 base from J, with 8 bases between. The germline CDR1 and CDR2 sequences are SNHLY and FYNNEI.